This TCR beta chain was captured in a study of post-analysis software for immune sequencing data. Study background: The patients showed relapsing-remitting, secondary progressive and progressive-relapsing multiple sclerosis courses. Study results and limitations: F measure showed strong co-clustering of same-batch samples. Relative to controls, patients had about five TRBV segments at higher frequency, with TRBV5-6, TRBV5-1 and TRBV20-1 among these. People with multiple sclerosis had a significantly lower normalized Chao1 diversity than controls did.

This clonotype was detected ten times or more. Its antigen is as yet unknown. Tagging with unique molecular identifiers was a feature of the TCR beta cDNA libraries. There were about 1 to 10 million T cells, and about 500,000 cDNA molecules came from them. TCRdb reprocessed the PCR reads with MiXCR, giving one entry per CDR3 protein. This table holds some 690,000 distinct CDR3 sequences, 55% to 70% found once. The CDR3 covers 15 residues. Trimming removed 5 bases at V and 4 bases at J, with 15 bases between. Germline CDR1 and CDR2: MNHEY and SMNVEV (reference sequence). Specimen: blood. V usage is TRBV27 and J usage is TRBJ2-1; D may be TRBD2 (5 bases). The sequence came from a girl aged 2-10 years with multiple sclerosis. Here the CDR3 DNA reads TGTGCCAGCAGTAGGGAGCCATTCAGGTACAATGAGCAGTTCTTC. Encoded protein: CASSREPFRYNEQFF.